What follows are 4 T cell receptor beta chains derived from one specimen sequenced in a study of OX40 agonist ivuxolimab in advanced cancers. Sequenced by immunoSEQ multiplex PCR; TCRdb stores in-frame clones only, minus some. In the table there are roughly 66,000 clones, 87% of which are singletons. The specimen comprised CD4+ or CD8+ T cells sorted from blood, sampled in a trial of the OX40 agonist ivuxolimab. Every receptor here comes from an adult with an advanced solid tumor such as melanoma, head and neck, liver or kidney cancer.

The chain combines TRBV4-1 with TRBJ2-3, with D unclear. Germline V gene lookup returns CDR1 MGHRA and CDR2 YSYEKL. The CDR3 runs 16 residues. With 2 bases removed from V and 6 bases from J, the gap between germline ends came to 18 bases. The CDR3 region is CASSQPNGRSGDTQYF. Here the CDR3 DNA reads TGCGCCAGCAGCCAACCGAACGGACGGTCTGGGGATACGCAGTATTTT.

The rearrangement joins TRBV7-9 to TRBJ2-5, with 7 bases fitting TRBD1. V shed 5 bases, J shed 5 bases, and the junction held 5 bases outside the gene matches. This CDR3 has 13 amino acids. Germline V gene lookup returns CDR1 SEHNR and CDR2 FQNEAQ (reference sequence). The CDR3 DNA reads TGTGCCAGCAGCCGTACAGGGGTTGAGACCCAGTACTTC. Its translation: CASSRTGVETQYF. Variable domain in full (rest from reference TRBV7-9 and TRBJ2-5): DTGVSQNPRHKITKRGQNVTFRCDPISEHNRLYWYRQTLGQGPEFLTYFQNEAQLEKSRLLSDRFSAERPKGSFSTLEIQRTEQGDSAMYLCASSRTGVETQYFGPGTRLLVL.

DNA of the CDR3: TGTGCCAGCGGGCCCAGCGGGAATGGCGATGAGCAGTTCTTC. Residues: CASGPSGNGDEQFF. The chain recombines TRBV7-9 with TRBJ2-1; 7 nucleotides agree with TRBD2. V trimming: 8 bases; J trimming: 8 bases; junction bases outside the gene matches: 12. The germline V gene has CDR1 SEHNR and CDR2 FQNEAQ (reference sequence). The CDR3 runs to 14 residues.

The rearrangement uses TRBV7-3 and TRBJ2-1, with 10 bases aligning to TRBD1. The V and J ends lost 6 bases and 6 bases, in that order; junction bases with no gene match: 8. Looked up from germline, CDR1 is SGHTA and CDR2 is FQGTGA. CDR3 length equals 15 residues. Here the CDR3 reads CASRVAGTGVNEQFF. The CDR3 DNA reads as TGTGCCAGCAGAGTGGCCGGGACAGGGGTCAATGAGCAGTTCTTC.